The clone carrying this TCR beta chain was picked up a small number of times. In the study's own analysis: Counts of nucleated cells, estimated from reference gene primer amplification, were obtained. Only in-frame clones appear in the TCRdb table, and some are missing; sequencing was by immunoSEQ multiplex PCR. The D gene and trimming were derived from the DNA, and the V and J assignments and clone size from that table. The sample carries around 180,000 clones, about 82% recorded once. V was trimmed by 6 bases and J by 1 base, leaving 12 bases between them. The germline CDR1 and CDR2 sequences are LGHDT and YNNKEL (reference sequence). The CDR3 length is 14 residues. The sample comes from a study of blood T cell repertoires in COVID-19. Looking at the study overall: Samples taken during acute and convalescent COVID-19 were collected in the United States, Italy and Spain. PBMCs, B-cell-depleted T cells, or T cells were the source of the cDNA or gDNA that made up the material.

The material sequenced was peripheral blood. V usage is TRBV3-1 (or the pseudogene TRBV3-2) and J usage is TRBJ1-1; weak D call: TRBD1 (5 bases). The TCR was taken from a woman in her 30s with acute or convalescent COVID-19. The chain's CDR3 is CASRRGQGNTEAFF. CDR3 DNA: TGTGCCAGCAGGCGAGGTCAGGGGAACACTGAAGCTTTCTTT.